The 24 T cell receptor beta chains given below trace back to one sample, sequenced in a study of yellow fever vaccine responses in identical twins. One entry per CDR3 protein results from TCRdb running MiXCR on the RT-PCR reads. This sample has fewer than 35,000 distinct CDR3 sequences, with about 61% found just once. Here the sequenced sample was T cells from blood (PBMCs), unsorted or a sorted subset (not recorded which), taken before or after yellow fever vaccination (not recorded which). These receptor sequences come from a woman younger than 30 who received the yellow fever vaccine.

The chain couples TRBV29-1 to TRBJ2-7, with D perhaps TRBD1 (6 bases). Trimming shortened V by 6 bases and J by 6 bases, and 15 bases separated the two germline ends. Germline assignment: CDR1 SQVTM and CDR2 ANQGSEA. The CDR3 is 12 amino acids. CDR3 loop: CSVQQGNGEQYV. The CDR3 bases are TGCAGCGTCCAACAGGGCAACGGCGAGCAGTACGTC.

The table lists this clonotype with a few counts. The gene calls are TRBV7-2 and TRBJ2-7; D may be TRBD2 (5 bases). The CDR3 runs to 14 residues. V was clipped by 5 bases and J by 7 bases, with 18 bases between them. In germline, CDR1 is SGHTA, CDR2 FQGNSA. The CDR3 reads CASSPSPASGEQYF. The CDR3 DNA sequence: TGTGCCAGCAGCCCGAGTCCCGCCTCGGGGGAGCAGTACTTC.

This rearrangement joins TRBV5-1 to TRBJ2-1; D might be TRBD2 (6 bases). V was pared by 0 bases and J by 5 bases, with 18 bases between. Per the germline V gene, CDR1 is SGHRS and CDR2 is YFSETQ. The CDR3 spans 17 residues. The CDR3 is CASSLAPASAVHNEQFF. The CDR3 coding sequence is TGCGCCAGCAGCTTGGCCCCTGCTAGCGCGGTACACAATGAGCAGTTCTTC.

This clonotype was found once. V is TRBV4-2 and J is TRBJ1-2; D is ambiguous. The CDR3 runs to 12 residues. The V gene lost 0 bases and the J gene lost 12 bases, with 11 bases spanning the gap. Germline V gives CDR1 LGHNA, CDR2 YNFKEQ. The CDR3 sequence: CASSQENSPHTF. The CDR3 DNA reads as TGTGCCAGCAGCCAAGAGAACAGCCCCCACACCTTC.

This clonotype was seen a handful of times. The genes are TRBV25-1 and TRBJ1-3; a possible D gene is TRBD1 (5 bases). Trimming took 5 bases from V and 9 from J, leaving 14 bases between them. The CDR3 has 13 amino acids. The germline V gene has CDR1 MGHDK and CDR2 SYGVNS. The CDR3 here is CASSPGTSVTIYF. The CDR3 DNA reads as TGTGCCAGCAGTCCCGGGACCTCGGTCACCATATATTTT.

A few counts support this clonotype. The chain's CDR3 is CASSYAGTASAFF. The CDR3 DNA sequence: TGTGCCAGCAGTTACGCAGGGACAGCCAGCGCTTTCTTT. The genes are TRBV6-5 and TRBJ1-1; TRBD1 matches at 7 bases. The V segment lost 2 bases and the J segment 11 bases; nucleotides outside the gene matches: 8. The CDR3 extends over 13 amino acids. CDR1 is MNHEY, CDR2 SVGAGI, per germline.

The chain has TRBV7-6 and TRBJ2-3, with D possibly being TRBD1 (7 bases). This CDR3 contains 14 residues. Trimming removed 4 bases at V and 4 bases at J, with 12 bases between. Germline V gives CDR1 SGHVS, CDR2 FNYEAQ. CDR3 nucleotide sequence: TGTGCCAGCAGCTCAGGGGGGAGCTCAGATACGCAGTATTTT. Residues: CASSSGGSSDTQYF.

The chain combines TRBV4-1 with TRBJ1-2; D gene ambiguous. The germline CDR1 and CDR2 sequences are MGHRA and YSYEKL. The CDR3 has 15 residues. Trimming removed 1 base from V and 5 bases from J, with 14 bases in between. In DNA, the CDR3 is TGCGCCAGCAGCCAAGGATACGGGCTCGGGTATGGCTACACCTTC. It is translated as CASSQGYGLGYGYTF.

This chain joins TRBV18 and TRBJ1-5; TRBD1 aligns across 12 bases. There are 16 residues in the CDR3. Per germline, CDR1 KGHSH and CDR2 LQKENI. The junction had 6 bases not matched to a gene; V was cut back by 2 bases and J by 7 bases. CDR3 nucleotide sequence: TGTGCCAGCTCACCAAGGGACAGGGGGCGAGGGCAGCCCCAGCATTTT. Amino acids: CASSPRDRGRGQPQHF. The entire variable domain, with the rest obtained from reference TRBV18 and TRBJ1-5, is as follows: NAGVMQNPRHLVRRRGQEARLRCSPMKGHSHVYWYRQLPEEGLKFMVYLQKENIIDESGMPKERFSAEFPKEGPSILRIQQVVRGDSAAYFCASSPRDRGRGQPQHFGDGTRLSIL.

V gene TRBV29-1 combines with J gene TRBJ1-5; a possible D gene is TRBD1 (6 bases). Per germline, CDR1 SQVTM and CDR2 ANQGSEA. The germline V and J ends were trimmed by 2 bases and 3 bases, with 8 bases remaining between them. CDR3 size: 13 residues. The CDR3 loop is CSVETGYNQPQHF. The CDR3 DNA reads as TGCAGCGTTGAAACAGGGTACAATCAGCCCCAGCATTTT.

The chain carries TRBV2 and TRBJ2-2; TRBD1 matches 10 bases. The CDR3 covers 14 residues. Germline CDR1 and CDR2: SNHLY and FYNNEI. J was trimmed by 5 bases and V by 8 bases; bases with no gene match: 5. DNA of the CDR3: TGTGCCAGCCGACAGGGGGCGCTAACCGGGGAGCTGTTTTTT. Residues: CASRQGALTGELFF.

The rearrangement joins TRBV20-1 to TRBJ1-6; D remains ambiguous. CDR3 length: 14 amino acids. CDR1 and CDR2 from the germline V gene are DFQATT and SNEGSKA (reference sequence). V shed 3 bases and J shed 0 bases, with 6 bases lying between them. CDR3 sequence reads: CSARVSSYNSPLHF. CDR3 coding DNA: TGCAGTGCTAGGGTTAGCTCCTATAATTCACCCCTCCACTTT.

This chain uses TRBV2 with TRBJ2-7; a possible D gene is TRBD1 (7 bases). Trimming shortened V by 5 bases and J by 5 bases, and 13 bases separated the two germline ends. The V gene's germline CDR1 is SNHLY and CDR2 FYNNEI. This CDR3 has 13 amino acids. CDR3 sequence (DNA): TGTGCCAGCAGTAGGAGGGGGCTTGACGAGCAGTACGTC. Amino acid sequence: CASSRRGLDEQYV.

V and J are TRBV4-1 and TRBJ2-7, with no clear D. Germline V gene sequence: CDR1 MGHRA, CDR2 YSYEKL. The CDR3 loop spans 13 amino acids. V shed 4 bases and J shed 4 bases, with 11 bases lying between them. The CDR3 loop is CASSRVPVYEQYV. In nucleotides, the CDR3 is TGCGCCAGCAGCCGAGTTCCAGTTTACGAGCAGTACGTC.

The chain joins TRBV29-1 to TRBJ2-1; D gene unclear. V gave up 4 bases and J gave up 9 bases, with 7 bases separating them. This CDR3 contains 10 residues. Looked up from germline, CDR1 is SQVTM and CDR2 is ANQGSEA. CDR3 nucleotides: TGCAGCGTTGTAGCTGGTGAGCAGTTCTTC. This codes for CSVVAGEQFF.

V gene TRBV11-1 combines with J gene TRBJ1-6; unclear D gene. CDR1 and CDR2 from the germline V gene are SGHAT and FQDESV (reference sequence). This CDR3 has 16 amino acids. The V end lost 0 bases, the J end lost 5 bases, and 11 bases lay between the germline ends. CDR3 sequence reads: CASSLARAGNNSPLHF. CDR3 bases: TGTGCCAGCAGCTTAGCGCGGGCCGGTAATAATTCACCCCTCCACTTT.

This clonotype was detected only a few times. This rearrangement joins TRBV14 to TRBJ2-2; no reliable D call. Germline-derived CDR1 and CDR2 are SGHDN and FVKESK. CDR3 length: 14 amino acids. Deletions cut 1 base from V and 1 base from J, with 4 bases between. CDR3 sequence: CASSQVVNTGELFF. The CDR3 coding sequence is TGTGCCAGCAGCCAAGTTGTGAACACCGGGGAGCTGTTTTTT.

CDR3 protein: CASSPRTSQQETQYF. The CDR3 DNA follows: TGTGCCAGCAGCCCCCGGACTAGCCAGCAAGAGACCCAGTACTTC. This chain links TRBV9 with TRBJ2-5; 8 nucleotides match TRBD2. V lost 4 bases to trimming and J lost 2 bases; unmatched junction nucleotides: 7. The germline V gene encodes CDR1 SGDLS and CDR2 YYNGEE. The CDR3 is made up of 15 amino acids.

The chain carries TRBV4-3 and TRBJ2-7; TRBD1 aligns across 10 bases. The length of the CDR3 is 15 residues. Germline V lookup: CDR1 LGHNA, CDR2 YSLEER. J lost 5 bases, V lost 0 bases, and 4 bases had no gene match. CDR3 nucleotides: TGCGCCAGCAGCCAAGACCCGACAGGGGGCGACGAGCAGTACTTC. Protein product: CASSQDPTGGDEQYF.

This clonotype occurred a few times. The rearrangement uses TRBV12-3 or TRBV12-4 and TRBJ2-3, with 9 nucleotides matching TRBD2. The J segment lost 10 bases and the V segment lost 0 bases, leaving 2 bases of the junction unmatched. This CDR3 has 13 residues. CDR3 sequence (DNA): TGTGCCAGCAGTTTAGCTAGCGGGAGTCCGCAGTATTTT. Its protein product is CASSLASGSPQYF.

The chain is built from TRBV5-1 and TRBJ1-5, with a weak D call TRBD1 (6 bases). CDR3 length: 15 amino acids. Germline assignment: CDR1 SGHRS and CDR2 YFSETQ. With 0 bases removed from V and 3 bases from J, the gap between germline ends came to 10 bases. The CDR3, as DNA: TGCGCCAGCAGCTTGGATGGACAGTACAATCAGCCCCAGCATTTT. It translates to CASSLDGQYNQPQHF. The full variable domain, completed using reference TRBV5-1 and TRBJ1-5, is KAGVTQTPRYLIKTRGQQVTLSCSPISGHRSVSWYQQTPGQGLQFLFEYFSETQRNKGNFPGRFSGRQFSNSRSEMNVSTLELGDSALYLCASSLDGQYNQPQHFGDGTRLSIL.

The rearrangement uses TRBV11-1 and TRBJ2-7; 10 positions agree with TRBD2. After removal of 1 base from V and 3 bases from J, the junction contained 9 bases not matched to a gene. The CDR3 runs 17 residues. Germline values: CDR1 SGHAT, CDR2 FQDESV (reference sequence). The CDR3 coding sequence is TGTGCCAGCAGCTTAGGTCGGACTAGCGGACGTAACTACGAGCAGTACTTC. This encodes CASSLGRTSGRNYEQYF.

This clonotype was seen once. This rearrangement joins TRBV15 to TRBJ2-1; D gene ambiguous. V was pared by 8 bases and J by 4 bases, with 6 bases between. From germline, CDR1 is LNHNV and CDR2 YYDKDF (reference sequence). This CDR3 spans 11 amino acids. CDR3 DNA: TGTGCCACCGGGATTTACAATGAGCAGTTCTTC. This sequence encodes CATGIYNEQFF. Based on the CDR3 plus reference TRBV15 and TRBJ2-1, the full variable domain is DAMVIQNPRYQVTQFGKPVTLSCSQTLNHNVMYWYQQKSSQAPKLLFHYYDKDFNNEADTPDNFQSRRPNTSFCFLDIRSPGLGDTAMYLCATGIYNEQFFGPGTRLTVL.

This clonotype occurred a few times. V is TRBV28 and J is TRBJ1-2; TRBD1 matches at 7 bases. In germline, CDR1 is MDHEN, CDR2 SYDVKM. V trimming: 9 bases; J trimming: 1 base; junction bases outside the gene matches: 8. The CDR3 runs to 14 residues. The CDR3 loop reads CASGGGRGNYGYTF. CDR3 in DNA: TGTGCCAGTGGAGGGGGCAGGGGTAACTATGGCTACACCTTC.